These 16 T cell receptor beta chains were all obtained from the same sample, sequenced in a study of blood T cell repertoires in COVID-19. Only in-frame clones appear in the TCRdb table, and some are missing; sequencing was by immunoSEQ multiplex PCR. This sample yields about 290,000 clones, of which around four fifths are seen a single time; around 3.9% belongs to the top ten. Sequencing was done on a sample of peripheral blood. These receptors were taken from a woman between 50 and 59 years old with active or convalescent COVID-19.

The genes are TRBV21-1 and TRBJ1-1. TRBV21-1 is described as a pseudogene. This CDR3 contains 11 residues. DNA for the CDR3: TGTGCCAGCAGGGAGGGTGCTGAAGCTTTCTTT. It translates to CASREGAEAFF.

V is TRBV3-1 (or the pseudogene TRBV3-2) and J is TRBJ1-4; D is uncertain. Trimming took off 2 bases at V and 10 bases at J, with 8 bases between the two ends. The CDR3 covers 12 residues. The germline V gene has CDR1 LGHDT and CDR2 YNNKEL (reference sequence). For the CDR3, the DNA is TGTGCCAGCAGCCAACCGTTCGGAAAACTGTTTTTT. Translated: CASSQPFGKLFF.

The chain carries TRBV19 and TRBJ1-2; 8 bases agree with TRBD1. This CDR3 region has 18 residues. Germline assignment: CDR1 LNHDA and CDR2 SQIVND (reference sequence). With V trimmed by 7 bases and J by 2 bases, 18 bases remained unmatched. The CDR3, as DNA: TGTGCCAGTACCCGTGGGGTACCGACAGGGGCCCAAAACTATGGCTACACCTTC. This gives the protein CASTRGVPTGAQNYGYTF.

V gene TRBV27 combines with J gene TRBJ2-1; TRBD2 matches at 12 bases. The CDR3 extends over 15 amino acids. Germline loops: CDR1 MNHEY, CDR2 SMNVEV (reference sequence). The V and J ends lost 2 bases and 9 bases, in that order; junction bases with no gene match: 5. The CDR3 coding sequence is TGTGCCAGCAGTTTAGGACTAGCGGGGCTCCGTGAGCAGTTCTTC. As protein: CASSLGLAGLREQFF.

The CDR3 here is CSAGRGGDTEAFF. The CDR3 DNA reads as TGCAGCGCCGGTAGGGGTGGAGACACTGAAGCTTTCTTT. This rearrangement joins TRBV29-1 to TRBJ1-1; maybe TRBD1 (5 bases). The CDR3 loop spans 13 amino acids. The ends were cut back, 7 bases at V and 3 bases at J, with 15 bases in the middle. Germline V gene sequence: CDR1 SQVTM, CDR2 ANQGSEA.

The chain combines TRBV6-5 with TRBJ1-5, with 8 positions matching TRBD1. The CDR3 has 15 amino acids. After removal of 7 bases from V and 5 bases from J, the junction contained 10 bases not matched to a gene. CDR1 and CDR2 from the germline V gene are MNHEY and SVGAGI. CDR3 sequence (DNA): TGTGCCAGCACCCAAGGACAGGGAGCCTATCAGCCCCAGCATTTT. Translated, it gives CASTQGQGAYQPQHF.

The V call is TRBV5-8, the J call TRBJ2-1; maybe TRBD1 (5 bases). The V gene's germline CDR1 is SGHTS and CDR2 YDEGEE. Trimming took 4 bases from V and 3 from J, leaving 17 bases between them. This CDR3 has 16 residues. The CDR3, as DNA: TGTGCCAGCAGCCGAAATAGACAGACCTTCTACAATGAGCAGTTCTTC. The encoded protein is CASSRNRQTFYNEQFF.

The chain joins TRBV19 to TRBJ2-3; maybe TRBD1 (7 bases). Germline V gene sequence: CDR1 LNHDA, CDR2 SQIVND (reference sequence). The CDR3 totals 16 residues. V was clipped by 8 bases and J by 3 bases, with 21 bases between them. The CDR3 is CASSPPPGGITDTQYF. The CDR3, as DNA: TGTGCCAGTTCCCCTCCCCCAGGGGGGATAACAGATACGCAGTATTTT. Complete variable domain (other parts from reference TRBV19 and TRBJ2-3): DGGITQSPKYLFRKEGQNVTLSCEQNLNHDAMYWYRQDPGQGLRLIYYSQIVNDFQKGDIAEGYSVSREKKESFPLTVTSAQKNPTAFYLCASSPPPGGITDTQYFGPGTRLTVL.

The chain joins TRBV27 to TRBJ2-5; 7 bases align to TRBD1. Germline V CDR1 and CDR2: MNHEY, SMNVEV (reference sequence). This CDR3 has 15 residues. V gave up 5 bases and J gave up 5 bases; unmatched junction bases: 11. This CDR3 is CASSPHQGVGETQYF. The CDR3 DNA reads TGTGCCAGCAGTCCCCACCAGGGGGTAGGGGAGACCCAGTACTTC.

J is TRBJ2-1 and V is TRBV9; tentatively, D is TRBD2 (5 bases). Trimming stripped 2 bases from V and 1 base from J, with 10 bases between. CDR1 is SGDLS and CDR2 is YYNGEE in the germline V gene. The length of the CDR3 is 15 residues. The CDR3 DNA is TGTGCCAGCAGCGTGGACTGGCAATCCTACAATGAGCAGTTCTTC. Translating it yields CASSVDWQSYNEQFF.

The chain carries TRBV18 and TRBJ2-7, with D uncertain. The CDR3 is made up of 13 amino acids. Trimming pared 3 bases from V and 2 bases from J, leaving 8 bases between. Germline-derived CDR1 and CDR2 are KGHSH and LQKENI. The CDR3 reads CASSPSQTYEQYF. The CDR3 bases are TGTGCCAGCTCACCTAGCCAGACCTACGAGCAGTACTTC. The full variable domain, completed using reference TRBV18 and TRBJ2-7, is NAGVMQNPRHLVRRRGQEARLRCSPMKGHSHVYWYRQLPEEGLKFMVYLQKENIIDESGMPKERFSAEFPKEGPSILRIQQVVRGDSAAYFCASSPSQTYEQYFGPGTRLTVT.

The chain has TRBV18 and TRBJ2-1, with 8 positions matching TRBD2. Germline lookup yields CDR1 KGHSH and CDR2 LQKENI. V shed 2 bases, J shed 0 bases, and the junction held 0 bases outside the gene matches. This CDR3 contains 15 residues. The CDR3 is CASSPGLASYNEQFF. The CDR3, as DNA: TGTGCCAGCTCACCAGGACTAGCCTCCTACAATGAGCAGTTCTTC.

This clone was found many times. V and J are TRBV6-6 and TRBJ2-2; TRBD2 is a possible D gene (6 bases). Germline CDR1 is MNHNY and CDR2 is SVGAGI (reference sequence). The CDR3 covers 14 residues. Deletions cut 2 bases from V and 6 bases from J, with 10 bases between. CDR3 amino acids: CASSYLASAGELFF. For the CDR3, the DNA is TGTGCCAGCAGTTACCTAGCTAGCGCCGGGGAGCTGTTTTTT.

The J gene is TRBJ1-1, the V gene TRBV11-2; possibly TRBD1 for D (6 bases). CDR1 and CDR2 (germline): SGHAT, FQNNGV. This CDR3 is built from 14 residues. Trimming took off 7 bases at V and 4 bases at J, with 16 bases between the two ends. The CDR3 here is CASTIQGRGTEAFF. The CDR3 region has the DNA TGTGCCAGCACCATTCAGGGGAGAGGCACTGAAGCTTTCTTT.

This sequence joins TRBV2 and TRBJ1-2, with 10 nucleotides matching TRBD1. Germline V gene lookup returns CDR1 SNHLY and CDR2 FYNNEI. V lost 1 base to trimming and J lost 4 bases; unmatched junction nucleotides: 6. The CDR3 has 16 amino acids. The CDR3 spells CASSEGTGGSVYGYTF. CDR3 in DNA: TGTGCCAGCAGTGAAGGGACAGGGGGGAGCGTCTATGGCTACACCTTC.

The genes are TRBV10-3 and TRBJ2-3; TRBD2 matches 8 bases. The CDR3 spans 14 residues. Germline loops: CDR1 ENHRY, CDR2 SYGVKD. V lost 7 bases to trimming and J lost 4 bases; unmatched junction nucleotides: 7. This chain's CDR3 is CAINVAGKADTQYF. DNA for the CDR3: TGTGCCATCAATGTAGCGGGGAAGGCAGATACGCAGTATTTT.